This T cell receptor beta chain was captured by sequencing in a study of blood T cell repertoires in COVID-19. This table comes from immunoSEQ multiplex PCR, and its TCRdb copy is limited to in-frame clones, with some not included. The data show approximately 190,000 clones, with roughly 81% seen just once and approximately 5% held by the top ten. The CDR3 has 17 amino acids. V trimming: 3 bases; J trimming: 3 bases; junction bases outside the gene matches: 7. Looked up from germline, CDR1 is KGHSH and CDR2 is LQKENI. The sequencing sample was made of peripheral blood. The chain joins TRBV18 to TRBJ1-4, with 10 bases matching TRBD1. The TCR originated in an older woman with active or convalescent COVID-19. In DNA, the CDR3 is TGTGCCAGCTCACCCGGGACAGGGGCCTCGTCTAATGAAAAACTGTTTTTT. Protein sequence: CASSPGTGASSNEKLFF.